One T cell receptor beta chain is described in this entry. What it binds is not known. The data are from a study of shared clonotypes between healthy human individuals. On the study more broadly: Participating donors consisted of a couple of women and three men aged 18 to 49. Study-wide points: Among the subsets, naive ones generally showed larger estimated richness than memory ones.

Assay: immunoSEQ multiplex PCR; the TCRdb copy retains only in-frame clones and omits some. The profile shows 300,000 or so clones, less than 85% of them singletons. V was clipped by 11 bases and J by 5 bases, with 33 bases between them. CDR1 and CDR2 (germline): LNHDA, SQIVND (reference sequence). The CDR3 contains 18 residues. The TCR comes from a man aged 30 to 39 in good health. Sequencing was performed on memory CD4+ T cells sorted from blood. Stated subset: CD45RA-negative fraction. V is TRBV19 and J is TRBJ1-1; weak D call: TRBD1 (5 bases). CDR3 sequence: CACTQNTRGEVGKTEAFF. CDR3 DNA: TGTGCCTGTACACAAAACACTAGGGGCGAGGTTGGGAAAACTGAAGCTTTCTTT. Combining the CDR3 with reference TRBV19 and TRBJ1-1 gives the whole variable domain DGGITQSPKYLFRKEGQNVTLSCEQNLNHDAMYWYRQDPGQGLRLIYYSQIVNDFQKGDIAEGYSVSREKKESFPLTVTSAQKNPTAFYLCACTQNTRGEVGKTEAFFGQGTRLTVV.